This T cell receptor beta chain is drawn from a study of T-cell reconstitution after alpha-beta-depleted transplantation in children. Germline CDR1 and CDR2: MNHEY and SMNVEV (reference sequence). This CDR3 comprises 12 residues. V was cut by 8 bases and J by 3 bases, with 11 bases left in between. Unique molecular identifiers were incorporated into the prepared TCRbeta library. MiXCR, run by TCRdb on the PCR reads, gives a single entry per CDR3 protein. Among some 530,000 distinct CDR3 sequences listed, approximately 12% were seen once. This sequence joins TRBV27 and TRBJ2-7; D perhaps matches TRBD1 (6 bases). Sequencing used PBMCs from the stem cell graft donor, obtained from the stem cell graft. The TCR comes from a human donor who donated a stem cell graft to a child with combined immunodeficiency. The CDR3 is CASGTGNYEQYF. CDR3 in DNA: TGTGCCAGCGGTACAGGGAACTACGAGCAGTACTTC.